This T cell receptor (beta chain) emerged from a study of shared clonotypes between healthy human individuals. Study outcomes and limitations: Relative to their counterparts shared across all four donors, non-shared clonotypes exhibited diminished generation probabilities. The sole specimen, blood, was sampled, and tissue repertoires likely differ. Relative to memory subsets, naive subsets generally showed larger estimated richness.

Details on this clone: The antigen is unknown.

Trimming removed 6 bases from V and 5 bases from J, with 16 bases in between. Germline assignment: CDR1 MDHEN and CDR2 SYDVKM. The CDR3 is 14 amino acids. Produced via immunoSEQ multiplex PCR; TCRdb's table is partial and in-frame only. The data contain about 2.4 million clones, roughly 93% of them singletons. The sample comprised naive CD4+ T cells from PBMCs. The subset: CD45RA+ positively selected. The sequence came from a man aged 18 to 30 in good health. Some clones in this sample may be carry-over from other donors' samples. The chain joins TRBV28 to TRBJ2-5; TRBD1 is a possible D gene (6 bases). The CDR3 sequence is CASRKWQGKETQYF. The CDR3 bases are TGTGCCAGCAGAAAGTGGCAGGGGAAGGAGACCCAGTACTTC.